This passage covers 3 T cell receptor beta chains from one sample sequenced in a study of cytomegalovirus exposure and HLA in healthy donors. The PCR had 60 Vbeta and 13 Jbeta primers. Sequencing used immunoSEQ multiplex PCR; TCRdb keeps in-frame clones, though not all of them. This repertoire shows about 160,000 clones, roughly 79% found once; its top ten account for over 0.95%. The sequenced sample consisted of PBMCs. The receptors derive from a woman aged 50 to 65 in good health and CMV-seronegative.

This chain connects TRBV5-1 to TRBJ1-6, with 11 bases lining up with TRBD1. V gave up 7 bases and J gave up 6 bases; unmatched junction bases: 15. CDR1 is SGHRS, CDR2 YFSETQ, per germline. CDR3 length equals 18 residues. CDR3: CASGQGAHGSPSNSPLHF. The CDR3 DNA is TGCGCCAGCGGACAGGGGGCCCATGGATCTCCGAGTAATTCACCCCTCCACTTT. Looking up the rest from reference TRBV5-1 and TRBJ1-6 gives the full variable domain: KAGVTQTPRYLIKTRGQQVTLSCSPISGHRSVSWYQQTPGQGLQFLFEYFSETQRNKGNFPGRFSGRQFSNSRSEMNVSTLELGDSALYLCASGQGAHGSPSNSPLHFGNGTRLTVT.

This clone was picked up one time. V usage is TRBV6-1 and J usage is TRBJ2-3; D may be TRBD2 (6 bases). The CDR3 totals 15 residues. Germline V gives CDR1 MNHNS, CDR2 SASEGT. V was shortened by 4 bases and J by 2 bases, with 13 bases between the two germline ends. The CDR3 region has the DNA TGTGCCAGCAGTGGGGGGGACGGTCACACAGATACGCAGTATTTT. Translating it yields CASSGGDGHTDTQYF.

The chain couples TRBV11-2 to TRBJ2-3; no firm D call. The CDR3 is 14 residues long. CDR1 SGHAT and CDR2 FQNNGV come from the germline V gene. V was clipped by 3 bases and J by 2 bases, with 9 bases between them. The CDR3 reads CASSFHTLTDTQYF. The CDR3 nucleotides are TGTGCCAGCAGCTTCCACACCCTCACAGATACGCAGTATTTT. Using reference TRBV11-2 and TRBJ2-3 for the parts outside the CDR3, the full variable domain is EAGVAQSPRYKIIEKRQSVAFWCNPISGHATLYWYQQILGQGPKLLIQFQNNGVVDDSQLPKDRFSAERLKGVDSTLKIQPAKLEDSAVYLCASSFHTLTDTQYFGPGTRLTVL.